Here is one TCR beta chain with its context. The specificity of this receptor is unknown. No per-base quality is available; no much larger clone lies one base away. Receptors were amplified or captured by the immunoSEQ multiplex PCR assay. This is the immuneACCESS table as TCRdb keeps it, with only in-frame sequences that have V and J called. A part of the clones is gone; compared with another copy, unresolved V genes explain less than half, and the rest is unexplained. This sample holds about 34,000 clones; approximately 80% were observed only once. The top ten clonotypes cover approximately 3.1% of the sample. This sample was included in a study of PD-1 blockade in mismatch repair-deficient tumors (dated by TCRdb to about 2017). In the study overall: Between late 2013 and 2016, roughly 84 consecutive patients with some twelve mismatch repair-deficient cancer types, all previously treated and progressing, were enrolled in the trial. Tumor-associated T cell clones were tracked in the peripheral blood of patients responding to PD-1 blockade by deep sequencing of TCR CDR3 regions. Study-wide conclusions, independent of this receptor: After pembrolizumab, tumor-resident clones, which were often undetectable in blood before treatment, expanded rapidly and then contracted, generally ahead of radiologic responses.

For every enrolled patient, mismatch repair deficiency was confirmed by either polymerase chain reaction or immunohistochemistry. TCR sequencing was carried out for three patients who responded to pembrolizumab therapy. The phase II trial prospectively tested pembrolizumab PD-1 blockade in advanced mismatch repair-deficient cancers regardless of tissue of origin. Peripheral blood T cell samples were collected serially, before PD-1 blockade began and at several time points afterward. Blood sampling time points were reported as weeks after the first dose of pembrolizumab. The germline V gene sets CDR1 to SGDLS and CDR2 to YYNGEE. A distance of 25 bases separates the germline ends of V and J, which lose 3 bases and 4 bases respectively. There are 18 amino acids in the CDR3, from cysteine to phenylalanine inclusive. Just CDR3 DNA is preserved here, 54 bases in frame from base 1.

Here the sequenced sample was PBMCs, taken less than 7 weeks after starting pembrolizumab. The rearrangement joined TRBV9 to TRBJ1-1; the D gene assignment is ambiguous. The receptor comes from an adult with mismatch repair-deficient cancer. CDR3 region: CASSAQPGPEGLTTEAFF. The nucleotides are TGTGCCAGCAGCGCCCAACCGGGCCCCGAGGGATTGACCACTGAAGCTTTCTTT.